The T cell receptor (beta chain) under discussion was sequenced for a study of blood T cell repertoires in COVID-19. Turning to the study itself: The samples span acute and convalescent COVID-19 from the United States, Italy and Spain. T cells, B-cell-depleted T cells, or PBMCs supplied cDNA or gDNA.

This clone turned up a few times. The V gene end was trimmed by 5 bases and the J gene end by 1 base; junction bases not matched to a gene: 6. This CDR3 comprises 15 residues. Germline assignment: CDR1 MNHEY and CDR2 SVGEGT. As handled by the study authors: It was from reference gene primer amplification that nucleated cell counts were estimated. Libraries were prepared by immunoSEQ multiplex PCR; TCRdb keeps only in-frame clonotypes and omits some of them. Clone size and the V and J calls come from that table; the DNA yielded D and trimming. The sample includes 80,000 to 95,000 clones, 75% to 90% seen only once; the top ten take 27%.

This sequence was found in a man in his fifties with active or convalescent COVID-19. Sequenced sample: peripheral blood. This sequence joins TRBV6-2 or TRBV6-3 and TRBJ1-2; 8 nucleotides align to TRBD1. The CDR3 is CASSPDRDYNYGYTF. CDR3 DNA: TGTGCCAGCAGTCCGGACAGGGACTATAACTATGGCTACACCTTC.